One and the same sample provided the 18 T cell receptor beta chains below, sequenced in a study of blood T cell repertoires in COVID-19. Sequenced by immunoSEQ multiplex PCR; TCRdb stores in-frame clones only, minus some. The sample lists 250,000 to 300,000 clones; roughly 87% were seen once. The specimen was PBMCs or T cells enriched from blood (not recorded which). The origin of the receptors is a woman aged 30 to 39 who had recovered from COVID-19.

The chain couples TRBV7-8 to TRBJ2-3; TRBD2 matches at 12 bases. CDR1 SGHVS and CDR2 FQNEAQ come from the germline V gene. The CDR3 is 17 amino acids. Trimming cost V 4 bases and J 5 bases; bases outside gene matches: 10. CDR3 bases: TGTGCCAGCAGCTACCCCCGCCTAGCGGGAGGGGGAGATACGCAGTATTTT. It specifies CASSYPRLAGGGDTQYF.

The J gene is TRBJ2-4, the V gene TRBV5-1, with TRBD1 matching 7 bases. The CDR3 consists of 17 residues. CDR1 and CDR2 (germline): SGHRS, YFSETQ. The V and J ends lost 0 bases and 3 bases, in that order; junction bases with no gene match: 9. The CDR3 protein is CASSLVQQGDVKNIQYF. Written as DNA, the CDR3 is TGCGCCAGCAGCTTGGTTCAGCAGGGGGACGTCAAAAACATTCAGTACTTC.

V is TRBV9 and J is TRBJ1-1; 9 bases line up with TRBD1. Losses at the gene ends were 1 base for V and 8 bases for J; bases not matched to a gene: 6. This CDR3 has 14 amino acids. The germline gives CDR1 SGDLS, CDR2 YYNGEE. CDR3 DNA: TGTGCCAGCAGCGTACTAGACAGGGGGGGAGAAGCTTTCTTT. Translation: CASSVLDRGGEAFF.

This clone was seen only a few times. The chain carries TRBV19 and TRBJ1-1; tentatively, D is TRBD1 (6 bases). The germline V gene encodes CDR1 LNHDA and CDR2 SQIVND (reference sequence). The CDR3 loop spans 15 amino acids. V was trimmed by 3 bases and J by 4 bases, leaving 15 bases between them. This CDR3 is CASSMAATRGTEAFF. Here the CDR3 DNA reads TGTGCCAGTAGTATGGCCGCGACCAGGGGCACTGAAGCTTTCTTT.

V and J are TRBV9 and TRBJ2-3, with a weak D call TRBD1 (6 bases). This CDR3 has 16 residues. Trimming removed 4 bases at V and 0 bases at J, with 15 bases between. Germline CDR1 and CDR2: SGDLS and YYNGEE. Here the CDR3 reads CASSLNGQISTDTQYF. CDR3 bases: TGTGCCAGCAGCCTCAACGGACAGATTAGCACAGATACGCAGTATTTT.

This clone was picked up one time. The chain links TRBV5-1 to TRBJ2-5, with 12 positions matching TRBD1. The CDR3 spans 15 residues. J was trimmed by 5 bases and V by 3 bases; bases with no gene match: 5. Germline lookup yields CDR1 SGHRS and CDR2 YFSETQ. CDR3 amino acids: CASSSGTGGRETQYF. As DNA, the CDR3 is TGCGCCAGCAGCTCCGGGACAGGGGGCCGGGAGACCCAGTACTTC.

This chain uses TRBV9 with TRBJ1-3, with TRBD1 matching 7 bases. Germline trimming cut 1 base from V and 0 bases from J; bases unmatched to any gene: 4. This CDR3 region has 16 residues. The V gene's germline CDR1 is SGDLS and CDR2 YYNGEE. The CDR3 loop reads CASSVNRGTSGNTIYF. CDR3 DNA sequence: TGTGCCAGCAGCGTAAACAGGGGTACCTCTGGAAACACCATATATTTT.

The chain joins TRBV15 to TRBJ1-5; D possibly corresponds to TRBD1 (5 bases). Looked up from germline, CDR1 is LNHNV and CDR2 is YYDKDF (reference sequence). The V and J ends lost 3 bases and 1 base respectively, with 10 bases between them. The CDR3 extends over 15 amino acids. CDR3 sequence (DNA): TGTGCCACCAGCAGGGAAGACAGAAGCAATCAGCCCCAGCATTTT. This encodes CATSREDRSNQPQHF.

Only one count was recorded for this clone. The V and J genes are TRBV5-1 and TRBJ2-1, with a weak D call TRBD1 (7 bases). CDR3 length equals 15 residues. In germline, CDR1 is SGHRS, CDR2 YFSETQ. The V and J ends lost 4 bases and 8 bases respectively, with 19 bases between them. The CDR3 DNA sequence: TGCGCCAGCAGCCGAGGTCCAGGGGGGATCGATGAGCAGTTCTTC. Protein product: CASSRGPGGIDEQFF.

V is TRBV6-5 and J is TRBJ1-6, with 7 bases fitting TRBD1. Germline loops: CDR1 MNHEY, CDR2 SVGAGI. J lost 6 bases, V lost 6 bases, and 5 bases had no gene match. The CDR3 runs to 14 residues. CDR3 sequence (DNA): TGTGCCAGCAGGATAGACAGGGCTAATTCACCCCTCCACTTT. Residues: CASRIDRANSPLHF.

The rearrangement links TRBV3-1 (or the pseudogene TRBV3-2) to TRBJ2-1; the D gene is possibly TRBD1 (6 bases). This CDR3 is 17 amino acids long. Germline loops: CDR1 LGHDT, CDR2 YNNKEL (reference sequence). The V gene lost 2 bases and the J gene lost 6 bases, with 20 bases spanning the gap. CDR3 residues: CASSQYIDRRFGNEQFF. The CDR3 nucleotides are TGTGCCAGCAGCCAATATATCGACAGGAGATTTGGCAATGAGCAGTTCTTC.

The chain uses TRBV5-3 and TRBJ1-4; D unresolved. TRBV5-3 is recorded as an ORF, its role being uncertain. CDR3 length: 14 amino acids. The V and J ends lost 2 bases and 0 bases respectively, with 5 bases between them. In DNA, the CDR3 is TGTGCCAGAAGCTTTCCAGCAACTAATGAAAAACTGTTTTTT. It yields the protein CARSFPATNEKLFF.

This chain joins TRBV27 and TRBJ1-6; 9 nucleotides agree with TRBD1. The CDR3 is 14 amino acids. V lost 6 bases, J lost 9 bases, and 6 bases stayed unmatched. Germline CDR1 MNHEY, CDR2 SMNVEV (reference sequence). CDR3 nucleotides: TGTGCCAGCAGGGTCGGGACAGGGTTTTCACCCCTCCACTTT. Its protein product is CASRVGTGFSPLHF.

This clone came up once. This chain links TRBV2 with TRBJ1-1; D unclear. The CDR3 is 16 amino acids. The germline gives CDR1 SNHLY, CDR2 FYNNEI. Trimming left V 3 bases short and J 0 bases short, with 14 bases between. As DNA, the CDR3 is TGTGCCAGCAGTGATTCGTCAATCAGGATGAACACTGAAGCTTTCTTT. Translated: CASSDSSIRMNTEAFF.

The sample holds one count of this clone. In DNA, the CDR3 is TGTGCCAGCACCACGACAGGGGTGAGCACAGATACGCAGTATTTT. The encoded protein is CASTTTGVSTDTQYF. The chain uses TRBV11-2 and TRBJ2-3, with 8 bases that match TRBD1. The CDR3 loop spans 15 amino acids. With 7 bases clipped from V and 0 bases from J, the junction kept 6 bases outside the gene matches. Germline lookup yields CDR1 SGHAT and CDR2 FQNNGV.

CDR3 nucleotides: TGTGCCAGCAGCGTAGAAGGGGGCGAGAACGGGGAGCTGTTTTTT. Translated, it gives CASSVEGGENGELFF. The chain employs TRBV9 and TRBJ2-2, with TRBD1 identical over 7 bases. V lost 0 bases, J lost 7 bases, and 6 bases stayed unmatched. The germline gives CDR1 SGDLS, CDR2 YYNGEE. This CDR3 contains 15 residues.

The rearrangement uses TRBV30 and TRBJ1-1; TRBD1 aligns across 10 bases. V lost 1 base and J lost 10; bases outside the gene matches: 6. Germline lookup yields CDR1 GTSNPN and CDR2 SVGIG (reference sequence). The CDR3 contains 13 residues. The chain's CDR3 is CAWSARQGAAAFF. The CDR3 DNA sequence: TGTGCCTGGAGTGCCAGACAGGGGGCTGCAGCTTTCTTT. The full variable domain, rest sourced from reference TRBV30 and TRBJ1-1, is SQTIHQWPATLVQPVGSPLSLECTVEGTSNPNLYWYRQAAGRGLQLLFYSVGIGQISSEVPQNLSASRPQDRQFILSSKKLLLSDSGFYLCAWSARQGAAAFFGQGTRLTVV.

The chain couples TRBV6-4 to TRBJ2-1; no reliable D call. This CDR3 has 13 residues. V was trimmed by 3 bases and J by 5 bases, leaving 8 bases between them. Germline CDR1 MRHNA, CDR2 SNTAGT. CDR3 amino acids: CASSDGWHNEQFF. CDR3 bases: TGTGCCAGCAGTGATGGTTGGCACAATGAGCAGTTCTTC.